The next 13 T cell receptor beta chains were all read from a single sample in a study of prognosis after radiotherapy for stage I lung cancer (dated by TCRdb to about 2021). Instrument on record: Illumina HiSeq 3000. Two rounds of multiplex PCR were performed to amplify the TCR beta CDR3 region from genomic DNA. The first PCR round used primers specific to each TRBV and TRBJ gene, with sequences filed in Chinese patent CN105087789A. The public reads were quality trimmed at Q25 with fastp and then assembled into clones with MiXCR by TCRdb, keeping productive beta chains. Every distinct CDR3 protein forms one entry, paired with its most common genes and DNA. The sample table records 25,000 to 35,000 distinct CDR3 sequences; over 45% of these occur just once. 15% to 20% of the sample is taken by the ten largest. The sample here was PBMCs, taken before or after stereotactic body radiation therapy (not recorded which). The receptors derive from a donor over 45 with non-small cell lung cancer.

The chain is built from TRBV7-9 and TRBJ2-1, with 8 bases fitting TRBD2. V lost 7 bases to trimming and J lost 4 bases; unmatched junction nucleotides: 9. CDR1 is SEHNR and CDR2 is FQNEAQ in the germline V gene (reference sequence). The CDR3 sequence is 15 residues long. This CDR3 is CASNGGGSSYNEQFF. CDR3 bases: TGTGCCAGCAACGGGGGGGGGTCTTCATACAATGAGCAGTTCTTC. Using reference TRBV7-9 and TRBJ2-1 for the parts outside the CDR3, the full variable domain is DTGVSQNPRHKITKRGQNVTFRCDPISEHNRLYWYRQTLGQGPEFLTYFQNEAQLEKSRLLSDRFSAERPKGSFSTLEIQRTEQGDSAMYLCASNGGGSSYNEQFFGPGTRLTVL.

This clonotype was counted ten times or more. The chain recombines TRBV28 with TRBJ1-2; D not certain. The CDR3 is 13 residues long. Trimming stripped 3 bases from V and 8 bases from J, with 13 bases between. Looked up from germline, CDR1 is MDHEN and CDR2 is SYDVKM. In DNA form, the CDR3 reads TGTGCCAGCAGTTTGGGCACTATGGGGGGCTACACCTTC. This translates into CASSLGTMGGYTF.

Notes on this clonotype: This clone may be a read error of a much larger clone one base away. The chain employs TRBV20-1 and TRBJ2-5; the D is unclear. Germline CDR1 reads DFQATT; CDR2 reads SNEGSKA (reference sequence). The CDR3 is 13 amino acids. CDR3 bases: TGCAGTGCTAGAGATATACTCCAAGAGACCAAGTACTTC. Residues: CSARDILQETKYF.

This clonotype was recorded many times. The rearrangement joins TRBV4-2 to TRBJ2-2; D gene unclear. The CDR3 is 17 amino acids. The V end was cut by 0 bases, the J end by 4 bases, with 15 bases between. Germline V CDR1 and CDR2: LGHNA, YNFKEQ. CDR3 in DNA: TGTGCCAGCAGCCAAGAAGGATTCCGCAGCTTCACCGGGGAGCTGTTTTTT. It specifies CASSQEGFRSFTGELFF.

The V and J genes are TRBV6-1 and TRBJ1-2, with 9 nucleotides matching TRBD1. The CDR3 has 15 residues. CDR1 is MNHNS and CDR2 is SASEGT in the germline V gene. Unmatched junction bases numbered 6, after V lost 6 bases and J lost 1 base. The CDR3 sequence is CASSPGQGSNYGYTF. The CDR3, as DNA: TGTGCCAGCAGCCCGGGACAGGGAAGTAACTATGGCTACACCTTC.

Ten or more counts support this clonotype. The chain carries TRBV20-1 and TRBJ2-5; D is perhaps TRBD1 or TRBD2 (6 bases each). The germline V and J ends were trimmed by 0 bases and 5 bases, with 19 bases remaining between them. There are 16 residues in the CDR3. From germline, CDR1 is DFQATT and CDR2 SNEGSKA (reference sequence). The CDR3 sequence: CSAREGIRRGRETQYF. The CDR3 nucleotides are TGCAGTGCTAGAGAGGGCATAAGGAGGGGGAGGGAGACCCAGTACTTC.

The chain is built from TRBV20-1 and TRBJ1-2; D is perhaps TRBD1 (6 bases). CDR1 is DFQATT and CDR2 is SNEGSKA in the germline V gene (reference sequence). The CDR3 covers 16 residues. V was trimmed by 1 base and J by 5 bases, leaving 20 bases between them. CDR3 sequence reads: CSARVVREQGYYGYTF. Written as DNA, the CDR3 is TGCAGTGCTAGAGTGGTCCGGGAACAGGGATATTATGGCTACACCTTC.

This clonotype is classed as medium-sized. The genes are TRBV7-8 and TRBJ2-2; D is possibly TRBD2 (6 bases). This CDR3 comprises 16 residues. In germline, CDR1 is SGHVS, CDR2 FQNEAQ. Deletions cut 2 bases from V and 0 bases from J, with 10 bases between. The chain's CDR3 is CASSLLRLANTGELFF. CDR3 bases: TGTGCCAGCAGCTTACTCAGACTAGCGAACACCGGGGAGCTGTTTTTT.

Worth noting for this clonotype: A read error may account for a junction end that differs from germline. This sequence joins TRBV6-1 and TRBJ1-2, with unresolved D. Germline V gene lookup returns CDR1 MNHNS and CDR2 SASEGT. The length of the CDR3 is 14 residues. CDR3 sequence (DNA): TGTGCCAGAAGTGAGACGGCAGCCAACTATGGCAACACCTTC. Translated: CARSETAANYGNTF.

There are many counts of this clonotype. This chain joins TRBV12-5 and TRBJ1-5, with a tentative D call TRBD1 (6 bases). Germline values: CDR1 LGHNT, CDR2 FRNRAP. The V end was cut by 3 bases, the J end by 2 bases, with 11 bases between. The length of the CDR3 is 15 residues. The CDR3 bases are TGTGCTAGTGGTTTCTGGGGGCGAGGCAATCAGCCCCAGCATTTT. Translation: CASGFWGRGNQPQHF. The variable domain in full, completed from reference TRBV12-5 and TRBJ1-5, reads DARVTQTPRHKVTEMGQEVTMRCQPILGHNTVFWYRQTMMQGLELLAYFRNRAPLDDSGMPKDRFSAEMPDATLATLKIQPSEPRDSAVYFCASGFWGRGNQPQHFGDGTRLSIL.

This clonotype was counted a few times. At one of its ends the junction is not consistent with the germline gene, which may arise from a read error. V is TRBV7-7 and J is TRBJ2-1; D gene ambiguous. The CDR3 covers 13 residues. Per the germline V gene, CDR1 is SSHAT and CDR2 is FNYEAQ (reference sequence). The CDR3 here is CASSLDKAGEQFF. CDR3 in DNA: TGTGCTAGCAGCTTAGACAAAGCCGGTGAGCAGTTCTTC.

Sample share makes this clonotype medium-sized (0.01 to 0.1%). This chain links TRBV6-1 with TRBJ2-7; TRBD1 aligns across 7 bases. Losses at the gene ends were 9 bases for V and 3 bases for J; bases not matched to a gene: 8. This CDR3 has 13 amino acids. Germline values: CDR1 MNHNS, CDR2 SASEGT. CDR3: CASWTGWGYEQYF. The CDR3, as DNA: TGTGCCAGTTGGACAGGTTGGGGCTACGAGCAGTACTTC.

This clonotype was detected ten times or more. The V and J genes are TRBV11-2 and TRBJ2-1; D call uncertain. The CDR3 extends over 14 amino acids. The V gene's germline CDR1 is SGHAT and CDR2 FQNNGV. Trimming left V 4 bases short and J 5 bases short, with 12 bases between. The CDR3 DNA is TGTGCCAGCAGCTCAACCAGCGCCCACAATGAGCAGTTCTTC. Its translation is CASSSTSAHNEQFF.